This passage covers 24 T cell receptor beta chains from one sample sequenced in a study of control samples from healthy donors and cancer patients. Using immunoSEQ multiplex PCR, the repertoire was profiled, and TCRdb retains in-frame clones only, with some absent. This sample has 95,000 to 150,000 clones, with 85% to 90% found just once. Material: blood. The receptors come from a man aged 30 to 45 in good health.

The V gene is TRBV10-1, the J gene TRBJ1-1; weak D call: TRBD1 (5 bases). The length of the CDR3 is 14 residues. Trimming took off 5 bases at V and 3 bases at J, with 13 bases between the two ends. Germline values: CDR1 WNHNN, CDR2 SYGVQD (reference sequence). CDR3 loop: CASSPSEGYTEAFF. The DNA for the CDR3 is TGCGCCAGCAGTCCATCCGAGGGGTACACTGAAGCTTTCTTT.

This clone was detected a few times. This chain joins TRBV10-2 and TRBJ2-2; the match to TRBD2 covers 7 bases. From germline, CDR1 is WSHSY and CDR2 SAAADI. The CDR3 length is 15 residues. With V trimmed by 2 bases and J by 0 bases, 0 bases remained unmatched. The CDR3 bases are TGCGCCAGCAGTGAGGGACTAGCGAACACCGGGGAGCTGTTTTTT. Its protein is CASSEGLANTGELFF.

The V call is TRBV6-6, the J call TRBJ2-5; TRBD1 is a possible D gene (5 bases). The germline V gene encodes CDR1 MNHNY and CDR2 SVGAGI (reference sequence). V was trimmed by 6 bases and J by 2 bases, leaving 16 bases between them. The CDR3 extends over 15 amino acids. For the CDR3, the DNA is TGTGCCAGCAGAGGTTCTCAGGGATTTCAAGAGACCCAGTACTTC. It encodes CASRGSQGFQETQYF.

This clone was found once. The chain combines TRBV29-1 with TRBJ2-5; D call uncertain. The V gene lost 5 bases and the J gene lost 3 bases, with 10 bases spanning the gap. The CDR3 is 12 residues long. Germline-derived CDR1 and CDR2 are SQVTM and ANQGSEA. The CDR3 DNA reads TGCAGCGTTCTAGTTTTAGAAGAGACCCAGTACTTC. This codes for CSVLVLEETQYF. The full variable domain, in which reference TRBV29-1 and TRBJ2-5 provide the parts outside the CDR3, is SAVISQKPSRDICQRGTSLTIQCQVDSQVTMMFWYRQQPGQSLTLIATANQGSEATYESGFVIDKFPISRPNLTFSTLTVSNMSPEDSSIYLCSVLVLEETQYFGPGTRLLVL.

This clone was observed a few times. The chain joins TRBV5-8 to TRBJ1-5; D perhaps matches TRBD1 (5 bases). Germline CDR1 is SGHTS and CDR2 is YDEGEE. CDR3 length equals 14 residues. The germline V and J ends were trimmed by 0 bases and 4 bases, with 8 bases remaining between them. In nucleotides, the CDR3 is TGTGCCAGCAGCTTGGCGGGGCCTAATCAGCCCCAGCATTTT. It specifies CASSLAGPNQPQHF.

DNA of the CDR3: TGTGCCAGCAGCCCCGCCGGGGGGGTCTGGAATGAGCAGTTCTTC. This translates into CASSPAGGVWNEQFF. The chain joins TRBV9 to TRBJ2-1; 8 nucleotides agree with TRBD2. The CDR3 consists of 15 residues. CDR1 and CDR2 from the germline V gene are SGDLS and YYNGEE. Losses at the gene ends were 4 bases for V and 7 bases for J; bases not matched to a gene: 10.

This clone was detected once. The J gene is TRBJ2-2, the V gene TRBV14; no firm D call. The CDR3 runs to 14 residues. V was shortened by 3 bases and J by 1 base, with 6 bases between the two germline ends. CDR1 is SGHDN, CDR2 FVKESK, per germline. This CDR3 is CASSHDGNTGELFF. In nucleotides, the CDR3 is TGTGCCAGCAGCCATGACGGGAACACCGGGGAGCTGTTTTTT.

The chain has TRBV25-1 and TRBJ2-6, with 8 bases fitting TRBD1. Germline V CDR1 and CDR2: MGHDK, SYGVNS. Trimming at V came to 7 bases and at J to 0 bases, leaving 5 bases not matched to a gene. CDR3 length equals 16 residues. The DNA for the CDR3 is TGTGCCAGCACCCTGGACAGGGACTCTGGGGCCAACGTCCTGACTTTC. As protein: CASTLDRDSGANVLTF.

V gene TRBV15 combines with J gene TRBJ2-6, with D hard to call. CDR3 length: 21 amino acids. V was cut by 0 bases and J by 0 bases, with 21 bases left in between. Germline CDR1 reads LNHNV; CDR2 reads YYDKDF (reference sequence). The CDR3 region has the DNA TGTGCCACCAGCAGAGAACTGACGTCGGTTCTATTTCACTCTGGGGCCAACGTCCTGACTTTC. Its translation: CATSRELTSVLFHSGANVLTF.

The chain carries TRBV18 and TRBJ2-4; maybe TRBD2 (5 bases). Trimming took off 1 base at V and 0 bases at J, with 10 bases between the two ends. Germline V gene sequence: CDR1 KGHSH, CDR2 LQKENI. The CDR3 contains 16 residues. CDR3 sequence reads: CASSPQRGLAKNIQYF. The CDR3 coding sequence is TGTGCCAGCTCACCACAGAGAGGACTAGCCAAAAACATTCAGTACTTC. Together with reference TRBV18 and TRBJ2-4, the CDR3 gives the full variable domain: NAGVMQNPRHLVRRRGQEARLRCSPMKGHSHVYWYRQLPEEGLKFMVYLQKENIIDESGMPKERFSAEFPKEGPSILRIQQVVRGDSAAYFCASSPQRGLAKNIQYFGAGTRLSVL.

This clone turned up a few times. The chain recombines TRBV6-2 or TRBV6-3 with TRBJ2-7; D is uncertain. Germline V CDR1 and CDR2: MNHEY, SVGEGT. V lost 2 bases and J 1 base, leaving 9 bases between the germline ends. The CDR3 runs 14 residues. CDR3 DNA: TGTGCCAGCAGTTACAGCCATCCTTCCTACGAGCAGTACTTC. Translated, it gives CASSYSHPSYEQYF.

CDR3 loop: CASSVEVPDTQYF. The CDR3 bases are TGTGCCAGCAGCGTAGAGGTGCCAGATACGCAGTATTTT. The rearrangement joins TRBV9 to TRBJ2-3; no clear D gene. Germline CDR1 and CDR2: SGDLS and YYNGEE. V lost 0 bases, J lost 4 bases, and 6 bases lay in between. The CDR3 is 13 amino acids.

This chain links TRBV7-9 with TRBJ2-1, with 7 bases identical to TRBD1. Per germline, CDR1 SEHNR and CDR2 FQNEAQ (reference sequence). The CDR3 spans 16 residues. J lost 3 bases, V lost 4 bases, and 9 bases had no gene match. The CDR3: CASSSPTGNNYNEQFF. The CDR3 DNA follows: TGTGCCAGCAGCTCCCCGACAGGGAATAACTACAATGAGCAGTTCTTC.

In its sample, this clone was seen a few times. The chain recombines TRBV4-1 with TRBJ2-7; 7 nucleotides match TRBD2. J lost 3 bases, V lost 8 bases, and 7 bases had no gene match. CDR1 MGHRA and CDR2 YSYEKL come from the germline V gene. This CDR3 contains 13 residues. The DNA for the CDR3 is TGCGCCAGCCGACTAGCTGAGAACTACGAGCAGTACTTC. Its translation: CASRLAENYEQYF.

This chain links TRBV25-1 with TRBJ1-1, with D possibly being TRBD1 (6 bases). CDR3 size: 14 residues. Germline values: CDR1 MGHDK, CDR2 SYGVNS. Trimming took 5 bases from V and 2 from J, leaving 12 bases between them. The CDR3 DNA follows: TGTGCCAGCAGTACCCTACAGGGAAACACTGAAGCTTTCTTT. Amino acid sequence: CASSTLQGNTEAFF.

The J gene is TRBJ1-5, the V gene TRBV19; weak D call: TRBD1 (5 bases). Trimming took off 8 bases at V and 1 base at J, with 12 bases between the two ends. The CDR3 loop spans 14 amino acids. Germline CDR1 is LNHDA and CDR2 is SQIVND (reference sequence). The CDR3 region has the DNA TGTGCCAGTCGCCCGGGACCCAGCAATCAGCCCCAGCATTTT. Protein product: CASRPGPSNQPQHF. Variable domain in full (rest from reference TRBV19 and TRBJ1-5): DGGITQSPKYLFRKEGQNVTLSCEQNLNHDAMYWYRQDPGQGLRLIYYSQIVNDFQKGDIAEGYSVSREKKESFPLTVTSAQKNPTAFYLCASRPGPSNQPQHFGDGTRLSIL.

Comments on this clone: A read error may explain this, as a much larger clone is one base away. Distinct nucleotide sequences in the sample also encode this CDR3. In DNA, the CDR3 is TGTGCCAGCAGCCAAGGGGGGGCAGGGGGCGGGTACGAGCAGTACGTC. Its translation is CASSQGGAGGGYEQYV. The chain is built from TRBV3-1 (or the pseudogene TRBV3-2) and TRBJ2-7; 8 nucleotides match TRBD1. The ends lost 1 base at V and 4 bases at J; junction bases unmatched: 9. The CDR3 length is 16 residues. The germline gives CDR1 LGHDT, CDR2 YNNKEL (reference sequence).

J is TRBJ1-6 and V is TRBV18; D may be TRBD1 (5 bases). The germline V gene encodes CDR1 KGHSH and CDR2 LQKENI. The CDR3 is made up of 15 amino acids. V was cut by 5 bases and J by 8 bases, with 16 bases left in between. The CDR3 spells CASSRGLFRDSPLHF. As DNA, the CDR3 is TGTGCCAGCTCAAGGGGACTGTTCCGTGATTCACCCCTCCACTTT.

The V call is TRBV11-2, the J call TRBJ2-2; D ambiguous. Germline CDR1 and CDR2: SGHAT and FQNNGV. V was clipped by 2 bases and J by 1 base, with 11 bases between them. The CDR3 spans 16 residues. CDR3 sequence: CASSLKGRKNTGELFF. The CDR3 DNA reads TGTGCCAGCAGCTTAAAAGGCCGAAAGAACACCGGGGAGCTGTTTTTT.

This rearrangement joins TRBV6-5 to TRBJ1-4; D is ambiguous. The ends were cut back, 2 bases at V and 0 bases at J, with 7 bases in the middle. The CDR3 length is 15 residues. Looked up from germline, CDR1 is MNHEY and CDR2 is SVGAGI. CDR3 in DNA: TGTGCCAGCAGTTACGAGGGAGCAACTAATGAAAAACTGTTTTTT. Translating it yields CASSYEGATNEKLFF.

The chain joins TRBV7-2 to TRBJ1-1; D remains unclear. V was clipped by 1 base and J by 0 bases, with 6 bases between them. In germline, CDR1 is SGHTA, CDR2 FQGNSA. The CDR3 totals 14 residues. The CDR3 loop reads CASSLVQMNTEAFF. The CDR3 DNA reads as TGTGCCAGCAGCTTAGTCCAGATGAACACTGAAGCTTTCTTT. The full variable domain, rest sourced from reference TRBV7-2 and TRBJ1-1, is GAGVSQSPSNKVTEKGKDVELRCDPISGHTALYWYRQSLGQGLEFLIYFQGNSAPDKSGLPSDRFSAERTGGSVSTLTIQRTQQEDSAVYLCASSLVQMNTEAFFGQGTRLTVV.

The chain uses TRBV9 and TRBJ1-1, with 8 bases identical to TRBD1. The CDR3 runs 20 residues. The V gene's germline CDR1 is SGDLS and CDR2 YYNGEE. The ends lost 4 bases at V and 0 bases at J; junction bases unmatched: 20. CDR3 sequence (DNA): TGTGCCAGCAGCCCACGCCCAGGGGGCAGGGGGTCGTCTTTGAACACTGAAGCTTTCTTT. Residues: CASSPRPGGRGSSLNTEAFF.

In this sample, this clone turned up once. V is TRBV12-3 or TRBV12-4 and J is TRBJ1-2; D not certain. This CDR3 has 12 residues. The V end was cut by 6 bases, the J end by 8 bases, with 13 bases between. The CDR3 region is CASRQTTRGYTF. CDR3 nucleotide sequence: TGTGCCAGCAGGCAGACCACGCGGGGCTACACCTTC.

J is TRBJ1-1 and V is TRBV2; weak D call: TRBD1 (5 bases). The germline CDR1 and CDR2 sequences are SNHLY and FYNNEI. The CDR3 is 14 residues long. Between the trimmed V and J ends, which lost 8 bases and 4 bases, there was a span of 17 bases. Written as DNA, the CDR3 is TGTGCCAGCCACCCGACAGTAACAACCACTGAAGCTTTCTTT. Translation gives CASHPTVTTTEAFF.